This T cell receptor (beta chain) came from a study of cytomegalovirus exposure and HLA in healthy donors. Study-wide results and caveats: The study recorded about 160 TCR beta chains that were cytomegalovirus-associated. CMV antigen specificity of three CMV-associated chains was confirmed in vitro.

Separate from the roughly 730-subject first cohort, the approximately 120-subject validation cohort was the one that the donors belonged to. This clone was detected once. The antigen remains unidentified. Sequencing used immunoSEQ multiplex PCR; TCRdb keeps in-frame clones, though not all of them. The table includes 250,000 to 300,000 clones, 90% detected once. The receptor was isolated from a woman under 30 in good health and CMV-seronegative. Sequencing input: PBMCs.

The CDR3 bases are TGTGCCAGCAGCATGGGACTAGCGGGGCCTTGGGATACGCAGTATTTT. Residues: CASSMGLAGPWDTQYF. This chain connects TRBV9 to TRBJ2-3; 13 bases are a match to TRBD2. V dropped 4 bases and J dropped 6; count of bases not matched to a gene: 8. Looked up from germline, CDR1 is SGDLS and CDR2 is YYNGEE. This CDR3 region has 16 residues.